These 21 T cell receptor beta chains were all obtained from the same sample, sequenced in a study of blood T cell repertoires in COVID-19. This table comes from immunoSEQ multiplex PCR, and its TCRdb copy is limited to in-frame clones, with some not included. The top ten hold under 25% of the sample, which has around 190,000 clones, roughly nine tenths seen once. The specimen was peripheral blood. These receptors were obtained from a man aged 65 to 79 with active or convalescent COVID-19.

The V and J genes are TRBV10-3 and TRBJ1-1; 7 bases match TRBD1. V gave up 11 bases and J gave up 1 base; unmatched junction bases: 7. There are 13 residues in the CDR3. Germline CDR1 is ENHRY and CDR2 is SYGVKD. CDR3 DNA: TGTGCCGCCACGGGACAGCAGAACACTGAAGCTTTCTTT. It encodes CAATGQQNTEAFF.

J is TRBJ2-1 and V is TRBV10-3; D might be TRBD1 (6 bases). Trimming pared 5 bases from V and 6 bases from J, leaving 20 bases between. The CDR3 loop spans 16 amino acids. The germline V gene encodes CDR1 ENHRY and CDR2 SYGVKD. The CDR3 protein is CAISISPDSRGNEQFF. The CDR3, as DNA: TGTGCCATCAGTATTTCACCGGACTCCAGGGGCAATGAGCAGTTCTTC.

To note about this clone: One end of the junction is discordant with germline, which a read error may explain. The chain combines TRBV2 with TRBJ1-4, with D possibly being TRBD1 (6 bases). This CDR3 comprises 15 residues. Germline-derived CDR1 and CDR2 are SNHLY and FYNNEI. In DNA form, the CDR3 reads TGTGCCAGCAGCGAAGAAACAGGGTCAGGGGAAAAACTGTTTTTT. It encodes CASSEETGSGEKLFF. Based on the CDR3 plus reference TRBV2 and TRBJ1-4, the full variable domain is EPEVTQTPSHQVTQMGQEVILRCVPISNHLYFYWYRQILGQKVEFLVSFYNNEISEKSEIFDDQFSVERPDGSNFTLKIRSTKLEDSAMYFCASSEETGSGEKLFFGSGTQLSVL.

The rearrangement joins TRBV5-1 to TRBJ1-2; the match to TRBD1 covers 8 bases. This CDR3 comprises 15 residues. Germline CDR1 reads SGHRS; CDR2 reads YFSETQ. V shed 0 bases, J shed 5 bases, and the junction held 6 bases outside the gene matches. CDR3 coding DNA: TGCGCCAGCAGCTTGGCCGTGACAGGGGCATATGGCTACACCTTC. Amino acid sequence: CASSLAVTGAYGYTF.

The chain combines TRBV28 with TRBJ2-1; D possibly corresponds to TRBD1 (5 bases). The CDR3 runs to 16 residues. CDR1 MDHEN and CDR2 SYDVKM come from the germline V gene. V shed 7 bases and J shed 0 bases, with 16 bases lying between them. This CDR3 reads CASISQQGSSYNEQFF. The CDR3 coding sequence is TGTGCCAGCATCTCCCAGCAGGGCAGCTCCTACAATGAGCAGTTCTTC.

This chain joins TRBV5-1 and TRBJ1-5; D gene ambiguous. Germline V gene sequence: CDR1 SGHRS, CDR2 YFSETQ. The CDR3 extends over 14 amino acids. Trimming cost V 0 bases and J 0 bases, with 4 bases left between them. CDR3 amino acids: CASSLDGSNQPQHF. CDR3 DNA sequence: TGCGCCAGCAGCTTGGACGGTAGCAATCAGCCCCAGCATTTT. The whole variable domain, filled in from reference TRBV5-1 and TRBJ1-5, reads KAGVTQTPRYLIKTRGQQVTLSCSPISGHRSVSWYQQTPGQGLQFLFEYFSETQRNKGNFPGRFSGRQFSNSRSEMNVSTLELGDSALYLCASSLDGSNQPQHFGDGTRLSIL.

The chain combines TRBV7-9 with TRBJ1-4, with TRBD1 matching over 9 bases. The CDR3 runs to 15 residues. Germline loops: CDR1 SEHNR, CDR2 FQNEAQ (reference sequence). With 4 bases clipped from V and 6 bases from J, the junction kept 6 bases outside the gene matches. Written as DNA, the CDR3 is TGTGCCAGCAGCTCACTACAGGGGGCAGATGAAAAACTGTTTTTT. Amino acid sequence: CASSSLQGADEKLFF.

The chain employs TRBV5-4 and TRBJ1-1; tentatively, D is TRBD1 (6 bases). Trimming left V 4 bases short and J 1 base short, with 14 bases between. From germline, CDR1 is SGHNT and CDR2 YYREEE (reference sequence). This CDR3 is built from 15 residues. CDR3 loop: CASSPRQAKNTEAFF. As DNA, the CDR3 is TGTGCCAGCAGCCCGCGACAGGCTAAGAACACTGAAGCTTTCTTT.

Written as DNA, the CDR3 is TGTGCCACCAGCAGGGGAGGACAGGGGAAATCGGGCTACACCTTC. Translation: CATSRGGQGKSGYTF. V and J are TRBV15 and TRBJ1-2, with 9 bases aligning to TRBD1. CDR3 length: 15 amino acids. CDR1 and CDR2 (germline): LNHNV, YYDKDF (reference sequence). Trimming removed 3 bases from V and 8 bases from J; junction bases left unmatched: 10.

The gene calls are TRBV2 and TRBJ1-3, with D hard to call. Germline-derived CDR1 and CDR2 are SNHLY and FYNNEI. This CDR3 has 15 residues. With 5 bases removed from V and 0 bases from J, the gap between germline ends came to 11 bases. For the CDR3, the DNA is TGTGCCAGCAGTCCAAATGGGCTCTCTGGAAACACCATATATTTT. This encodes CASSPNGLSGNTIYF. The full variable domain, its missing parts supplied by reference TRBV2 and TRBJ1-3, is EPEVTQTPSHQVTQMGQEVILRCVPISNHLYFYWYRQILGQKVEFLVSFYNNEISEKSEIFDDQFSVERPDGSNFTLKIRSTKLEDSAMYFCASSPNGLSGNTIYFGEGSWLTVV.

There are a few counts of this clone. The chain joins TRBV7-3 to TRBJ2-2; TRBD1 might be the D (5 bases). CDR1 and CDR2 from the germline V gene are SGHTA and FQGTGA. The CDR3 is made up of 16 amino acids. Trimming cost V 5 bases and J 4 bases, with 17 bases left between them. The CDR3 loop is CASSPGRAGFTGELFF. The CDR3 DNA is TGTGCCAGCAGCCCGGGTCGTGCAGGGTTCACCGGGGAGCTGTTTTTT.

This chain connects TRBV6-5 to TRBJ2-7; 7 nucleotides match TRBD1. The CDR3 covers 13 residues. CDR1 MNHEY and CDR2 SVGAGI come from the germline V gene. The ends lost 0 bases at V and 6 bases at J; junction bases unmatched: 2. The CDR3 coding sequence is TGTGCCAGCAGTTACTCGAGGGACAGCGAGCAGTACTTC. It is translated as CASSYSRDSEQYF.

This clone was counted only a few times. In DNA form, the CDR3 reads TGTGCCAGCAGCTTGGGGGGAGTAGGTTACGAGCAGTACTTC. It codes for CASSLGGVGYEQYF. The chain uses TRBV11-3 and TRBJ2-7, with D possibly TRBD2 on 6 matching bases. The CDR3 extends over 14 amino acids. Trimming took 3 bases from V and 4 from J, leaving 13 bases between them. The V gene's germline CDR1 is SGHNT and CDR2 YENEEA.

CDR3 DNA: TGTGCCAGCAGCCTAGGACTGAGCTCCTACAATGAGCAGTTCTTC. Translation: CASSLGLSSYNEQFF. The rearrangement links TRBV7-6 to TRBJ2-1, with D perhaps matching TRBD2 (5 bases). Germline CDR1 reads SGHVS; CDR2 reads FNYEAQ. The CDR3 runs 15 residues. Trimming shortened V by 5 bases and J by 0 bases, and 11 bases separated the two germline ends.

The gene calls are TRBV15 and TRBJ2-6; unclear D gene. CDR3 size: 16 residues. CDR1 and CDR2 (germline): LNHNV, YYDKDF (reference sequence). The V end lost 4 bases, the J end lost 0 bases, and 10 bases lay between the germline ends. CDR3 in DNA: TGTGCCACCAGCACCCCCGGGTACTCTGGGGCCAACGTCCTGACTTTC. Encoded protein: CATSTPGYSGANVLTF.

This sequence joins TRBV6-6 and TRBJ1-2, with TRBD1 identical over 9 bases. Germline V gives CDR1 MNHNY, CDR2 SVGAGI (reference sequence). With 3 bases clipped from V and 2 bases from J, the junction kept 4 bases outside the gene matches. This CDR3 contains 15 residues. In DNA, the CDR3 is TGTGCCAGCAGTTATAAAGGACAGGGGAACTATGGCTACACCTTC. Translated, it gives CASSYKGQGNYGYTF.

This clone was picked up one time. CDR3 DNA: TGTGCCAGCAGCCGTACGGGGACAGGATATCAGCCCCAGCATTTT. Translated: CASSRTGTGYQPQHF. This sequence joins TRBV6-5 and TRBJ1-5; the match to TRBD1 covers 8 bases. The CDR3 runs to 15 residues. V lost 6 bases, J lost 5 bases, and 9 bases stayed unmatched. Germline V lookup: CDR1 MNHEY, CDR2 SVGAGI.

The genes are TRBV18 and TRBJ1-5; possibly TRBD1 for D (6 bases). This CDR3 is built from 18 residues. The germline V gene has CDR1 KGHSH and CDR2 LQKENI. Trimming cost V 3 bases and J 3 bases, with 21 bases left between them. The CDR3 DNA follows: TGTGCCAGCTCACCCTACTCTTCAGCCGGGGGGCCCAATCAGCCCCAGCATTTT. Translating it yields CASSPYSSAGGPNQPQHF.

The chain carries TRBV7-9 and TRBJ1-1, with D possibly matching TRBD1 (5 bases). Germline CDR1 SEHNR, CDR2 FQNEAQ (reference sequence). CDR3 length equals 14 residues. Trimming stripped 2 bases from V and 4 bases from J, with 11 bases between. The CDR3 DNA sequence: TGTGCCAGCAGCTTACGTGGGGGAGGCACTGAAGCTTTCTTT. Protein product: CASSLRGGGTEAFF.

The V gene is TRBV7-2, the J gene TRBJ1-2; D may be TRBD1 (6 bases). With 7 bases removed from V and 3 bases from J, the gap between germline ends came to 18 bases. The CDR3 has 15 residues. Germline loops: CDR1 SGHTA, CDR2 FQGNSA. CDR3 region: CASTLDGTNDYGYTF. In nucleotides, the CDR3 is TGTGCCAGCACTTTAGACGGGACAAACGACTATGGCTACACCTTC.

This chain connects TRBV2 to TRBJ2-4, with D maybe TRBD2 (6 bases). Germline lookup yields CDR1 SNHLY and CDR2 FYNNEI. Trimming pared 4 bases from V and 1 base from J, leaving 14 bases between. The CDR3 covers 16 residues. The CDR3 spells CASSALAERAKNIQYF. Here the CDR3 DNA reads TGTGCCAGCAGTGCTTTAGCGGAGCGGGCCAAAAACATTCAGTACTTC. Full variable domain (remainder filled in from reference TRBV2 and TRBJ2-4): EPEVTQTPSHQVTQMGQEVILRCVPISNHLYFYWYRQILGQKVEFLVSFYNNEISEKSEIFDDQFSVERPDGSNFTLKIRSTKLEDSAMYFCASSALAERAKNIQYFGAGTRLSVL.